The present entry profiles one T cell receptor beta chain with its context. This specimen comes from a study of T-cell reconstitution after alpha-beta-depleted transplantation in children. With 3 bases removed from V and 1 base from J, the gap between germline ends came to 12 bases. The CDR3 spans 16 residues. Unique molecular identifiers were used in preparing the TCRbeta library. TCRdb reanalysed the PCR reads using MiXCR and keeps one entry per CDR3 protein. This table holds some 550,000 distinct CDR3 sequences, 18% found once. This TCR derives from a human donor who donated a stem cell graft to a child with acute lymphoblastic leukemia. This specimen consisted of PBMCs from the stem cell graft donor, obtained from the stem cell graft. The gene calls are TRBV12-3 or TRBV12-4 and TRBJ2-2, with D possibly matching TRBD2 (6 bases). In DNA, the CDR3 is TGTGCCAGCAGTTTCGCAGCGGGTGGGAACACCGGGGAGCTGTTTTTT. Translation: CASSFAAGGNTGELFF.